The clone carrying this TCR beta chain has only a few counts. Its matching antigen is unknown. This record comes from a study of cytomegalovirus exposure and HLA in healthy donors. Notes on the study in general: Being productive about 87% or about 30% of the time was typical of most TCR beta V segments in an earlier analysis. Later on, an analysis showed TCR association rates differing by HLA locus, with DRB1 the most and HLA-C the fewest. Among the most significant clusters, several appeared linked to common viral pathogens in a later analysis.

In the PCR, 60 Vbeta and 13 Jbeta primers were used. Libraries were prepared by immunoSEQ multiplex PCR; TCRdb keeps only in-frame clonotypes and omits some of them. The data contain over 200,000 clones, almost 80% of them singletons. V was clipped by 1 base and J by 8 bases; unmatched bases: 8. Germline assignment: CDR1 SGHDT and CDR2 YYEEEE. The CDR3 is 15 amino acids. Though probably carrying unrecorded immune exposures, donors were nominally healthy at sampling. This sequence originates from a male donor in good health and CMV-seronegative. Sequencing was carried out using PBMCs. This rearrangement joins TRBV5-6 to TRBJ2-3, with TRBD1 matching 9 bases. CDR3 sequence: CASSLWTGVRTTQYF. Written as DNA, the CDR3 is TGTGCCAGCAGCTTGTGGACAGGGGTAAGGACTACGCAGTATTTT.